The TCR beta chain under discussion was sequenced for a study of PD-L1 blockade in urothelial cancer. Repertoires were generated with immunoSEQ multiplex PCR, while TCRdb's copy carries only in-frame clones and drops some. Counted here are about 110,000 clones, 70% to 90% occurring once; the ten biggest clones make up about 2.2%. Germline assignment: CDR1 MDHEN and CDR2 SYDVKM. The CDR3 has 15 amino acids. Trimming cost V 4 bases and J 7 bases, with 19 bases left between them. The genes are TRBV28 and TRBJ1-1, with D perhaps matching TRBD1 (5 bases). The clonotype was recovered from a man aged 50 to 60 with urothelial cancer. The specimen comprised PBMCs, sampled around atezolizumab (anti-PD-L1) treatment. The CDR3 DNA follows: TGTGCCAGCAGTTCTCTCCGAGTTCCGGGGGGTGAAGCTTTCTTT. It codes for CASSSLRVPGGEAFF. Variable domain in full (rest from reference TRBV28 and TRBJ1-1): DVKVTQSSRYLVKRTGEKVFLECVQDMDHENMFWYRQDPGLGLRLIYFSYDVKMKEKGDIPEGYSVSREKKERFSLILESASTNQTSMYLCASSSLRVPGGEAFFGQGTRLTVV.